This entry lists 6 T cell receptor beta chains sequenced from one sample in a study of blood T cell repertoires in COVID-19. Method: immunoSEQ multiplex PCR; TCRdb's copy keeps in-frame clones and lacks some. Among about 480,000 clones listed, nearly 90% were seen once. The sequencing sample was made of PBMCs or T cells enriched from blood (not recorded which). The receptors here all came from a woman aged 18-30 years with acute COVID-19.

The chain carries TRBV6-5 and TRBJ1-1; D might be TRBD1 (6 bases). Trimming removed 7 bases from V and 3 bases from J, with 15 bases in between. CDR1 is MNHEY, CDR2 SVGAGI, per germline. CDR3 length equals 14 residues. The CDR3 here is CASISAGADTEAFF. The DNA of the CDR3 is TGTGCCAGCATATCTGCAGGGGCGGACACTGAAGCTTTCTTT.

The rearrangement uses TRBV11-2 and TRBJ1-2; D is uncertain. Germline CDR1 SGHAT, CDR2 FQNNGV. Between the trimmed V and J ends, which lost 5 bases and 2 bases, there was a span of 18 bases. This CDR3 comprises 16 residues. CDR3 bases: TGTGCCAGCAGCAGGGCGCCGGGAGGAGGGAACTATGGCTACACCTTC. This encodes CASSRAPGGGNYGYTF.

The chain joins TRBV28 to TRBJ2-2; 7 bases fit TRBD1. The CDR3 extends over 16 amino acids. Per germline, CDR1 MDHEN and CDR2 SYDVKM. The ends lost 5 bases at V and 7 bases at J; junction bases unmatched: 13. The CDR3 DNA is TGTGCCAGCAGTCCCCAAGACAGGGCGTTTTACGGGGAGCTGTTTTTT. Encoded protein: CASSPQDRAFYGELFF.

Remarks on this clone: Other nucleotide sequences in the sample specify the same CDR3. The CDR3 reads CASSPGNQPQHF. CDR3 DNA sequence: TGTGCCAGCAGCCCCGGTAACCAGCCCCAGCATTTT. The rearrangement joins TRBV3-1 (or the pseudogene TRBV3-2) to TRBJ1-5; no clear D. Trimming removed 4 bases at V and 7 bases at J, with 8 bases between. Germline-derived CDR1 and CDR2 are LGHDT and YNNKEL (reference sequence). The CDR3 contains 12 residues.

The chain links TRBV19 to TRBJ1-5, with unresolved D. CDR3 length: 13 amino acids. In germline, CDR1 is LNHDA, CDR2 SQIVND (reference sequence). The V and J ends lost 8 bases and 4 bases respectively, with 12 bases between them. CDR3 in DNA: TGTGCCAGTCGTCGTGGAGAGAATCAGCCCCAGCATTTT. Translated: CASRRGENQPQHF.

V is TRBV5-1 and J is TRBJ1-1, with 8 bases that match TRBD1. Looked up from germline, CDR1 is SGHRS and CDR2 is YFSETQ. Unmatched junction bases numbered 8, after V lost 4 bases and J lost 3 bases. The CDR3 spans 15 residues. CDR3 in DNA: TGCGCCAGCAGCCCCCAGACAGGGGATTACACTGAAGCTTTCTTT. Its translation is CASSPQTGDYTEAFF.